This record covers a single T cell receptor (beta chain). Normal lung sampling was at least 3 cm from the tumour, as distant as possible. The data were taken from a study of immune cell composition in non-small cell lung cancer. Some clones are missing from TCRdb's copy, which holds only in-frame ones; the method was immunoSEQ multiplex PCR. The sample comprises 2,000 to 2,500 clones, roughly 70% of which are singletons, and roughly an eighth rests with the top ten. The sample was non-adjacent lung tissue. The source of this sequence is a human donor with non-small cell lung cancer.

For the CDR3, the DNA is TGTGCCAGCAGCTTCCGGACAGGGGGACGATACACTGAAGCTTTCTTT. This gives the protein CASSFRTGGRYTEAFF. The rearrangement uses TRBV11-1 and TRBJ1-1; TRBD1 aligns across 10 bases. V dropped 3 bases and J dropped 3; count of bases not matched to a gene: 7. The CDR3 spans 16 residues. Germline CDR1 reads SGHAT; CDR2 reads FQDESV (reference sequence).